This T cell receptor (beta chain) originates from a study of CD8+CD57+ T cells in acquired aplastic anemia listed by TCRdb under 2018. Regarding the research as a whole: Extracted DNA from sorted CD4+ and CD8+ cells averaged about 3 ug, ranging from about 0.18 to 27.4 ug. CD8+CD57+ expansion was defined as a frequency above the mean frequency observed in healthy subjects. What the authors observed across the whole study: Twenty-nine CD8+ CDR3 sequences were shared between patients and controls but appeared highly expressed in patients and within their immunodominant clones. Between patients and healthy controls, no significant difference in CD8+ Simpson's diversity was found (P=0.060).

Expansion of CD8+CD57+ cells had been shown by flow cytometry in the patients chosen for sequencing. Severe acquired aplastic anemia was diagnosed in all patients according to International Study of Aplastic Anemia and Agranulocytosis and Camitta criteria. No therapy had been received by the patients at the time of blood sampling. The study deep-sequenced TCR repertoires of sorted CD4+ and CD8+ blood T cells from severe aplastic anemia patients and healthy subjects. Patients were enrolled in the USA under clinicaltrials.gov protocols 00001620, 01623167, 00001397, 00071045, 00081523 and 00961064. Ficoll-Paque density gradient centrifugation was used to isolate peripheral blood mononuclear cells. Before DNA extraction, CD4+ and CD8+ T cells were sorted by FACS or by magnetic beads. This clonotype was recorded at least ten times. Its antigen specificity is not known. No quality values exist for individual bases; no much larger clone is one base distant.

Profiling of TCR beta VDJ combinations and CDR3 sequences used genomic DNA as the template. TCR repertoire sequencing was run on an Illumina HiSeq 2000. The published analysis was carried out like this. TRBV/TRBJ rearrangement plots, CDR3 size and DJ length profiles, and Simpson's diversity index were used to evaluate the repertoires. Whichever DNA sequence was most abundant in the deep sequencing data was defined as the immunodominant clone. CDR3 amino acid sequences were checked for sharing between subjects and were compared against published repertoires and the VDJdb database. TCRdb reprocessed the public reads (quality trimming at Q25 with fastp, clone calling with MiXCR) and kept in-frame beta chains. A single entry per CDR3 protein holds the most common genes and DNA from its merged rows. TCRdb, not the original authors, processed these V and J calls. Within this sample are 150,000 to 200,000 distinct CDR3 sequences, with 48% of them counted one time only. Approximately 12% of the sample lies in the top ten.

CDR1 SGHRS and CDR2 YFSETQ were looked up in the germline V gene. The CDR3 starts with the cysteine, ends with the phenylalanine, and has 13 residues. Only the CDR3 portion is preserved as DNA: 39 bases, with reading frame beginning at the first base. Unmatched junction bases come to 2, with V trimmed by 5 bases and J by 4 bases. Rearrangement joined TRBV5-1 to TRBJ2-3, and 9 junction bases match TRBD2. The specimen was sorted CD4+, CD8+, or CD8+CD57+ T cells (not recorded which) from PBMCs. The TCR sequence derives from a human donor with aplastic anemia. The DNA reads TGCGCCAGCAGGGCGGGAGGGGCAGATACGCAGTATTTT. Translated, this gives CASRAGGADTQYF.